The T cell receptor (beta chain) described here comes from a study of response to subunit inactivated influenza vaccine. The germline CDR1 and CDR2 sequences are MNHEY and SVGEGT. Trimming pared 3 bases from V and 3 bases from J, leaving 12 bases between. The CDR3 consists of 15 residues. This clonotype has more than one count but fewer than ten. One entry per CDR3 protein results from TCRdb running MiXCR on the RT-PCR reads. The sample has a few hundred thousand distinct CDR3 sequences; over 9.5% are singletons. Specimen: PBMCs from blood, collected 40 to 50 days after vaccination. This chain joins TRBV6-2 or TRBV6-3 and TRBJ2-1; D might be TRBD2 (5 bases). The receptor was derived from a man in his forties or fifties who received an inactivated influenza vaccine. CDR3 amino acids: CASSYSRGYYNEQFF. In DNA form, the CDR3 reads TGTGCCAGCAGTTATAGTCGGGGTTACTACAATGAGCAGTTCTTC.